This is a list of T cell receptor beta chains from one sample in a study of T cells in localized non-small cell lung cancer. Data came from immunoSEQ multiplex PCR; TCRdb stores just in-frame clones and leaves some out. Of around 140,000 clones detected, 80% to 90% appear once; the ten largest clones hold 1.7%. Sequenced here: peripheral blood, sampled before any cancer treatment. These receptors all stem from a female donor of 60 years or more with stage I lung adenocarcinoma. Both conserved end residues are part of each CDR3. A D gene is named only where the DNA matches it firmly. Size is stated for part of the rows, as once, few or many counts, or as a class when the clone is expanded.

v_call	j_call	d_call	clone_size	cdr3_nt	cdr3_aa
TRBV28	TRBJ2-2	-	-	TGTGCCAGCAGACACCAGAACACCGGGGAGCTGTTTTTT	CASRHQNTGELFF
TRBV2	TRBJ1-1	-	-	TGTGCCAGCAGTGGGCGAATGAACACTGAAGCTTTCTTT	CASSGRMNTEAFF
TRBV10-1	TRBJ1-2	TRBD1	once	TGCGCCAGCAGAGGGACAGGGAGAGGCTACACCTTC	CASRGTGRGYTF
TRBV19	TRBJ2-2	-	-	TGTGCCAGTAGTCCCCGGGGACGCACCGGGGAGCTGTTTTTT	CASSPRGRTGELFF
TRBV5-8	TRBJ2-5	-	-	TGTGCCAGCAGCGGGGGACTGCCCGGAGAGACCCAGTACTTC	CASSGGLPGETQYF
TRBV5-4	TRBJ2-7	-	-	TGTGCCAGCAGCATCGGACGGGAGCAGTACTTC	CASSIGREQYF
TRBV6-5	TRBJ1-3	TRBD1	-	TGTGCCAGCAGTTACGCGGGACAGGGGTCTGGAAACACCATATATTTT	CASSYAGQGSGNTIYF
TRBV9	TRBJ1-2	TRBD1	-	TGTGCCAGCAGCCCGAGGACAGGGCGAAACTATGGCTACACCTTC	CASSPRTGRNYGYTF
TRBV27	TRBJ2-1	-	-	TGTGCCAGCAGTTTATCGATCTTCAATGAGCAGTTCTTC	CASSLSIFNEQFF
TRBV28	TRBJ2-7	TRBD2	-	TGTGCCAGCAGTTTAGCCAATACTGGACGAGCGGGATTTTCCTACGAGCAGTACTTC	CASSLANTGRAGFSYEQYF
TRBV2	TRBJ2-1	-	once	TGTGCCAGCCACTGGAACAGGAACAATGAGCAGTTCTTC	CASHWNRNNEQFF
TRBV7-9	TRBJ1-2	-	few	TGTGCCAGCTTCCGGGGCGTTGGCTACACCTTC	CASFRGVGYTF
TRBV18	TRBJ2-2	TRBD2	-	TGTGCCAGCTCACCATCGGGACTAGCGACAGCCGGGGAGCTGTTTTTT	CASSPSGLATAGELFF
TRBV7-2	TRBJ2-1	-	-	TGTGCCAGCAGCCTCCTGCGGCATGAGCAGTTCTTC	CASSLLRHEQFF
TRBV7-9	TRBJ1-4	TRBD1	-	TGTGCCAGCAGCCTCGGACAGGGGACTGAAAAACTGTTTTTT	CASSLGQGTEKLFF
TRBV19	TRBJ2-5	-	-	TGTGCCAGTAGTATGCCGGGGAAAGGAGAGACCCAGTACTTC	CASSMPGKGETQYF
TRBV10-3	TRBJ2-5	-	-	TGTGCCGTCGCCGAGGTCTGGCAAGAGACCCAGTACTTC	CAVAEVWQETQYF
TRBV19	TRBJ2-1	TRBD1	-	TGTGCCACCCGACAGGGGGGGGAAAATGAGCAGTTCTTC	CATRQGGENEQFF
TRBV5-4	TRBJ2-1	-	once	TGTGCCAGCAGCTTGGCCCTACGTGCAGACAATGAGCAGTTCTTC	CASSLALRADNEQFF
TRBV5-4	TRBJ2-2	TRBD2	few	TGTGCCAGCAAGGAATCCTGGCTAGCGGGAGGGGAGCTGTTTTTT	CASKESWLAGGELFF
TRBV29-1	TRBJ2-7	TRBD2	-	TGCAGCGCCAACGGGGCTAGCGGGAGTTACAAAGAGTACTTC	CSANGASGSYKEYF
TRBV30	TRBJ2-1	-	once	TGTGCCTGGAGTGTACAAGGGAATGAGCAGTTCTTC	CAWSVQGNEQFF
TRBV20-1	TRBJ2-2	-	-	TGCAGTGCGGGCCCCCCCGGGGAGCTGTTTTTT	CSAGPPGELFF